A single sample is the source of the 30 T cell receptor beta chains below, sequenced in a study of blood T cell repertoires in COVID-19. The repertoire was sequenced with immunoSEQ multiplex PCR; TCRdb's copy has only in-frame clones and lacks some. The sample consists of about 170,000 clones, around nine tenths of them appearing once. Sequencing was performed on peripheral blood. The receptor source for this set is a man between 18 and 29 years old with active or convalescent COVID-19.

The chain carries TRBV7-9 and TRBJ2-3, with a weak D call TRBD2 (6 bases). Per the germline V gene, CDR1 is SEHNR and CDR2 is FQNEAQ (reference sequence). V was shortened by 6 bases and J by 1 base, with 17 bases between the two germline ends. This CDR3 contains 16 residues. DNA of the CDR3: TGTGCCAGCAGTTTCTCCGTCGGAGGGCGCACAGATACGCAGTATTTT. Translation: CASSFSVGGRTDTQYF.

V usage is TRBV6-5 and J usage is TRBJ1-4; the D gene is possibly TRBD1 (5 bases). CDR3 size: 15 residues. From germline, CDR1 is MNHEY and CDR2 SVGAGI. The V end lost 0 bases, the J end lost 4 bases, and 9 bases lay between the germline ends. CDR3 amino acids: CASSYSIQGNEKLFF. CDR3 nucleotides: TGTGCCAGCAGTTACTCGATTCAGGGTAATGAAAAACTGTTTTTT.

In its sample, this clone was seen once. The V call is TRBV6-6, the J call TRBJ1-5; perhaps TRBD1 as D (5 bases). The V gene's germline CDR1 is MNHNY and CDR2 SVGAGI (reference sequence). This CDR3 region has 14 residues. The germline V and J ends were trimmed by 5 bases and 5 bases, with 13 bases remaining between them. This chain's CDR3 is CASSPNDSHQPQHF. The CDR3 nucleotides read TGTGCCAGCAGTCCCAACGACAGCCATCAGCCCCAGCATTTT.

The rearrangement joins TRBV25-1 to TRBJ1-1, with 7 bases identical to TRBD1. CDR1 MGHDK and CDR2 SYGVNS come from the germline V gene. The CDR3 length is 13 residues. V dropped 4 bases and J dropped 7; count of bases not matched to a gene: 6. This chain's CDR3 is CASSAPQGNEAFF. The CDR3 DNA follows: TGTGCCAGCAGTGCCCCACAGGGGAATGAAGCTTTCTTT.

DNA for the CDR3: TGTGCCAGCAACACAGGGAACCAAGAGACCCAGTACTTC. This sequence encodes CASNTGNQETQYF. This chain links TRBV28 with TRBJ2-5, with a tentative D call TRBD1 (6 bases). The CDR3 is made up of 13 amino acids. Germline CDR1 MDHEN, CDR2 SYDVKM. Trimming stripped 7 bases from V and 0 bases from J, with 9 bases between.

The rearrangement joins TRBV24-1 to TRBJ2-2; a weak D match, TRBD1 (6 bases). CDR1 is KGHDR, CDR2 SFDVKD, per germline. This CDR3 comprises 14 residues. With 9 bases removed from V and 6 bases from J, the gap between germline ends came to 16 bases. As DNA, the CDR3 is TGTGCCACCGCGGCACAGGGTGAGTCCGGGGAGCTGTTTTTT. Translation: CATAAQGESGELFF.

The J gene is TRBJ2-5, the V gene TRBV5-1; a weak D match, TRBD2 (6 bases). Per germline, CDR1 SGHRS and CDR2 YFSETQ. Trimming left V 2 bases short and J 5 bases short, with 10 bases between. This CDR3 is built from 13 residues. The CDR3 protein is CASSLLAGETQYF. The CDR3 bases are TGCGCCAGCAGCTTACTAGCTGGGGAGACCCAGTACTTC. Variable domain in full (rest from reference TRBV5-1 and TRBJ2-5): KAGVTQTPRYLIKTRGQQVTLSCSPISGHRSVSWYQQTPGQGLQFLFEYFSETQRNKGNFPGRFSGRQFSNSRSEMNVSTLELGDSALYLCASSLLAGETQYFGPGTRLLVL.

V usage is TRBV2 and J usage is TRBJ1-5; 8 bases are a match to TRBD1. The CDR3 is 12 residues long. CDR1 is SNHLY, CDR2 FYNNEI, per germline. The V segment lost 9 bases and the J segment 7 bases; nucleotides outside the gene matches: 5. The CDR3 region has the DNA TGTGCCAGTGACAGGGGAGACCAGCCCCAGCATTTT. Protein: CASDRGDQPQHF.

This sequence joins TRBV3-1 (or the pseudogene TRBV3-2) and TRBJ1-4; D gene unclear. The CDR3 has 14 residues. Trimming removed 1 base at V and 8 bases at J, with 11 bases between. Germline CDR1 reads LGHDT; CDR2 reads YNNKEL (reference sequence). The CDR3 is CASSQGALKEKLFF. The CDR3 coding sequence is TGTGCCAGCAGCCAAGGGGCCCTAAAAGAAAAACTGTTTTTT.

Here the CDR3 reads CASRPEWNYGYTF. The CDR3 DNA sequence: TGTGCCAGCAGGCCCGAGTGGAACTATGGCTACACCTTC. This chain joins TRBV12-3 or TRBV12-4 and TRBJ1-2; the D is unclear. The CDR3 spans 13 residues. The ends were cut back, 6 bases at V and 2 bases at J, with 10 bases in the middle.

Here the CDR3 reads CSVSVVEAFF. CDR3 nucleotides: TGCAGCGTTAGTGTAGTAGAAGCTTTCTTT. The gene calls are TRBV29-1 and TRBJ1-1; D gene uncertain. This CDR3 contains 10 residues. Deletions cut 5 bases from V and 8 bases from J, with 9 bases between. Germline CDR1 reads SQVTM; CDR2 reads ANQGSEA.

The CDR3 protein is CASSADGTVAYF. In nucleotides, the CDR3 is TGTGCCAGCAGCGCCGACGGGACAGTAGCGTACTTC. The chain uses TRBV9 and TRBJ2-7; 7 nucleotides align to TRBD1. From germline, CDR1 is SGDLS and CDR2 YYNGEE. J was trimmed by 12 bases and V by 3 bases; bases with no gene match: 9. The CDR3 runs to 12 residues.

This chain connects TRBV19 to TRBJ2-7; 13 bases are shared with TRBD2. The CDR3 has 15 residues. V gave up 4 bases and J gave up 2 bases; unmatched junction bases: 2. From germline, CDR1 is LNHDA and CDR2 SQIVND (reference sequence). CDR3 DNA sequence: TGTGCCAGTAGTACCACTAGCGGGAGGGCCTACGAGCAGTACTTC. Translated, it gives CASSTTSGRAYEQYF.

The chain recombines TRBV30 with TRBJ2-2, with 7 bases fitting TRBD2. Losses at the gene ends were 2 bases for V and 5 bases for J; bases not matched to a gene: 5. The length of the CDR3 is 14 residues. CDR1 is GTSNPN and CDR2 is SVGIG in the germline V gene (reference sequence). The CDR3 spells CAWSRLAATGELFF. CDR3 coding DNA: TGTGCCTGGAGTAGGCTAGCGGCAACCGGGGAGCTGTTTTTT. Combining the CDR3 with reference TRBV30 and TRBJ2-2 gives the whole variable domain SQTIHQWPATLVQPVGSPLSLECTVEGTSNPNLYWYRQAAGRGLQLLFYSVGIGQISSEVPQNLSASRPQDRQFILSSKKLLLSDSGFYLCAWSRLAATGELFFGEGSRLTVL.

J is TRBJ2-2 and V is TRBV10-3, with D possibly TRBD1 on 5 matching bases. Trimming removed 7 bases from V and 4 bases from J, with 16 bases in between. The CDR3 length is 15 residues. Germline V gene data show CDR1 as ENHRY and CDR2 as SYGVKD. Written as DNA, the CDR3 is TGTGCCATCAACCCTACAGGCCTCCTCACCGGGGAGCTGTTTTTT. Protein product: CAINPTGLLTGELFF.

This chain connects TRBV7-9 to TRBJ2-1; 11 bases fit TRBD2. CDR1 and CDR2 from the germline V gene are SEHNR and FQNEAQ (reference sequence). The CDR3 loop spans 11 amino acids. J lost 15 bases, V lost 10 bases, and 8 bases had no gene match. The CDR3 loop is CAILAGGGMFF. The CDR3 DNA is TGTGCCATCCTAGCGGGAGGAGGTATGTTCTTC.

Details on this clone: The sample contains more than one DNA sequence encoding this CDR3. This rearrangement joins TRBV11-3 to TRBJ2-7; D gene uncertain. The CDR3 has 12 amino acids. V lost 0 bases and J 6 bases, leaving 6 bases between the germline ends. Germline CDR1 and CDR2: SGHNT and YENEEA. The CDR3 loop is CASSLDRLEQYF. The CDR3 bases are TGTGCCAGCAGCTTAGATCGTCTCGAGCAGTACTTC. The full variable domain, rest sourced from reference TRBV11-3 and TRBJ2-7, is EAGVVQSPRYKIIEKKQPVAFWCNPISGHNTLYWYLQNLGQGPELLIRYENEEAVDDSQLPKDRFSAERLKGVDSTLKIQPAELGDSAVYLCASSLDRLEQYFGPGTRLTVT.

J is TRBJ2-1 and V is TRBV11-3; D is unresolved. The germline V gene encodes CDR1 SGHNT and CDR2 YENEEA. This CDR3 spans 13 amino acids. Trimming removed 9 bases from V and 3 bases from J, with 12 bases in between. CDR3 protein: CASSRLIYNEQFF. The CDR3 coding sequence is TGTGCCAGTTCTCGACTGATCTACAATGAGCAGTTCTTC.

This clone was seen just once. The chain recombines TRBV28 with TRBJ1-2; D might be TRBD1 (6 bases). With 5 bases removed from V and 8 bases from J, the gap between germline ends came to 12 bases. The CDR3 loop spans 12 amino acids. CDR1 is MDHEN and CDR2 is SYDVKM in the germline V gene. The CDR3 here is CASSRDRFGYTF. The CDR3 region has the DNA TGTGCCAGCAGTCGTGACAGGTTCGGCTACACCTTC.

J is TRBJ2-3 and V is TRBV7-2; tentatively, D is TRBD2 (6 bases). CDR1 and CDR2 from the germline V gene are SGHTA and FQGNSA. This CDR3 region has 15 residues. Trimming stripped 5 bases from V and 0 bases from J, with 12 bases between. The chain's CDR3 is CASSHGGPSTDTQYF. For the CDR3, the DNA is TGTGCCAGCAGCCATGGAGGGCCGAGCACAGATACGCAGTATTTT. The variable domain in full, with the rest retrieved from reference TRBV7-2 and TRBJ2-3, is GAGVSQSPSNKVTEKGKDVELRCDPISGHTALYWYRQSLGQGLEFLIYFQGNSAPDKSGLPSDRFSAERTGGSVSTLTIQRTQQEDSAVYLCASSHGGPSTDTQYFGPGTRLTVL.

The chain links TRBV5-6 to TRBJ2-2; 8 bases line up with TRBD1. Germline-derived CDR1 and CDR2 are SGHDT and YYEEEE. Trimming cost V 1 base and J 6 bases; bases outside gene matches: 11. CDR3 size: 17 residues. CDR3 region: CASSLYQGANRAGELFF. As DNA, the CDR3 is TGTGCCAGCAGCTTGTACCAGGGGGCGAATAGGGCCGGGGAGCTGTTTTTT.

V gene TRBV11-3 combines with J gene TRBJ2-7, with 7 bases identical to TRBD2. Germline lookup yields CDR1 SGHNT and CDR2 YENEEA. This CDR3 spans 15 amino acids. The J segment lost 7 bases and the V segment lost 5 bases, leaving 14 bases of the junction unmatched. In nucleotides, the CDR3 is TGTGCCAGCAGCGAAGGGGTCGGGAGCGGGGTAGAGCAGTACTTC. Translating it yields CASSEGVGSGVEQYF.

V gene TRBV2 combines with J gene TRBJ2-2; no firm D call. The germline V gene encodes CDR1 SNHLY and CDR2 FYNNEI. Trimming pared 6 bases from V and 8 bases from J, leaving 10 bases between. This CDR3 has 12 residues. DNA of the CDR3: TGTGCCAGCAGCTACTTCCGAGGGGAGCTGTTTTTT. The encoded protein is CASSYFRGELFF.

The V call is TRBV5-4, the J call TRBJ2-3; D is uncertain. V was cut by 7 bases and J by 12 bases, with 24 bases left in between. This CDR3 comprises 14 residues. Germline V CDR1 and CDR2: SGHNT, YYREEE (reference sequence). CDR3 residues: CASSLSFVSPPQYF. CDR3 nucleotide sequence: TGTGCCAGCTCCCTATCGTTCGTTTCCCCTCCTCAGTATTTT. Full variable domain (rest looked up from reference TRBV5-4 and TRBJ2-3): ETGVTQSPTHLIKTRGQQVTLRCSSQSGHNTVSWYQQALGQGPQFIFQYYREEENGRGNFPPRFSGLQFPNYSSELNVNALELDDSALYLCASSLSFVSPPQYFGPGTRLTVL.

The chain is built from TRBV5-3 and TRBJ1-2; 7 bases match TRBD1. TRBV5-3 is given ORF status, its function remaining uncertain. Unmatched junction bases numbered 8, after V lost 0 bases and J lost 3 bases. This CDR3 comprises 16 residues. CDR3 protein: CARSLEGAGSYYGYTF. The CDR3 DNA is TGTGCCAGAAGCTTGGAGGGGGCAGGGAGTTACTATGGCTACACCTTC.

CDR3 coding DNA: TGTGCCAGCTCATCCGGGACAGGTGGAAACACCATATATTTT. Protein product: CASSSGTGGNTIYF. The J gene is TRBJ1-3, the V gene TRBV18; 8 bases are shared with TRBD1. This CDR3 comprises 14 residues. V trimming: 5 bases; J trimming: 3 bases; junction bases outside the gene matches: 3. Per germline, CDR1 KGHSH and CDR2 LQKENI. The full variable domain, completed using reference TRBV18 and TRBJ1-3, is NAGVMQNPRHLVRRRGQEARLRCSPMKGHSHVYWYRQLPEEGLKFMVYLQKENIIDESGMPKERFSAEFPKEGPSILRIQQVVRGDSAAYFCASSSGTGGNTIYFGEGSWLTVV.

CDR3 loop: CASSQSIPEDTEAFF. As DNA, the CDR3 is TGCGCCAGCAGCCAAAGTATCCCGGAGGACACTGAAGCTTTCTTT. The rearrangement joins TRBV4-1 to TRBJ1-1, with D uncertain. V lost 2 bases, J lost 3 bases, and 13 bases lay in between. Looked up from germline, CDR1 is MGHRA and CDR2 is YSYEKL. The CDR3 length is 15 residues.

The chain uses TRBV7-2 and TRBJ2-2; possibly TRBD1 for D (6 bases). This CDR3 region has 14 residues. The germline V gene encodes CDR1 SGHTA and CDR2 FQGNSA. Trimming shortened V by 7 bases and J by 1 base, and 10 bases separated the two germline ends. CDR3 protein: CASTVDRNTGELFF. The DNA for the CDR3 is TGTGCCAGCACCGTGGACAGGAACACCGGGGAGCTGTTTTTT.

The J gene is TRBJ2-2, the V gene TRBV28, with D tentatively TRBD1 (7 bases). Germline CDR1 and CDR2: MDHEN and SYDVKM. This CDR3 is 14 amino acids long. Trimming removed 9 bases at V and 0 bases at J, with 11 bases between. In nucleotides, the CDR3 is TGTGCCAGTGGCGGGACAGCGAACACCGGGGAGCTGTTTTTT. It is translated as CASGGTANTGELFF.

The V and J genes are TRBV4-1 and TRBJ1-5; D perhaps matches TRBD1 (5 bases). Per germline, CDR1 MGHRA and CDR2 YSYEKL. The CDR3 runs to 16 residues. Trimming stripped 0 bases from V and 3 bases from J, with 12 bases between. The DNA of the CDR3 is TGCGCCAGCAGCCAAGACGGCTGGGGGGACAATCAGCCCCAGCATTTT. Protein product: CASSQDGWGDNQPQHF.